The 6 T cell receptor beta chains below all came from one sample that was sequenced in a study of OX40 agonist ivuxolimab in advanced cancers. Measured with immunoSEQ multiplex PCR; TCRdb has only the in-frame clones, and not every one. The table lists 60,000 to 85,000 clones, around 80% of them singletons, with less than 7.5% in the top ten. The starting material was CD4+ or CD8+ T cells sorted from blood, obtained in a trial of the OX40 agonist ivuxolimab. These receptors originate from an adult with an advanced solid tumor such as melanoma, head and neck, liver or kidney cancer.

The rearrangement uses TRBV29-1 and TRBJ1-2; no clear D. V was cut by 1 base and J by 0 bases, with 18 bases left in between. CDR1 and CDR2 (germline): SQVTM, ANQGSEA. This CDR3 is built from 17 residues. The CDR3 DNA reads as TGCAGCGTTGAAGGGGTGGACCAGAAGTTTACTAACTATGGCTACACCTTC. Its protein product is CSVEGVDQKFTNYGYTF.

This clone appeared a few times. The same CDR3 arises from other DNA sequences in this sample as well. The V call is TRBV9, the J call TRBJ2-2; no definite D call. From germline, CDR1 is SGDLS and CDR2 YYNGEE. The CDR3 length is 15 residues. Deletions cut 1 base from V and 6 bases from J, with 13 bases between. The CDR3 bases are TGTGCCAGCAGCGTATCTTCGGGCGGTGCCGGGGAGCTGTTTTTT. Its translation: CASSVSSGGAGELFF.

This chain connects TRBV6-4 to TRBJ2-3, with 9 bases lining up with TRBD2. In germline, CDR1 is MRHNA, CDR2 SNTAGT. This CDR3 comprises 14 residues. Trimming cost V 8 bases and J 5 bases; bases outside gene matches: 8. The chain's CDR3 is CASAPGLAGDTQYF. CDR3 bases: TGTGCCAGCGCTCCGGGACTAGCCGGAGATACGCAGTATTTT.

Turning to this clone: At one boundary the junction diverges from the germline segment, which might be a read error. This chain links TRBV28 with TRBJ1-4; D possibly corresponds to TRBD1 (5 bases). CDR1 MDHEN and CDR2 SYDVKM come from the germline V gene. CDR3 length: 13 amino acids. As DNA, the CDR3 is TGTGCCAGCAATGTACAGGCTAAGGAAAAACTGTTTTTT. The encoded protein is CASNVQAKEKLFF.

This rearrangement joins TRBV18 to TRBJ2-5; TRBD2 might be the D (6 bases). The ends were cut back, 3 bases at V and 6 bases at J, with 8 bases in the middle. Germline V gene sequence: CDR1 KGHSH, CDR2 LQKENI. CDR3 size: 12 residues. CDR3 nucleotides: TGTGCCAGCTCACCGGAGGGACAGACCCAGTACTTC. This sequence encodes CASSPEGQTQYF.

The CDR3 DNA sequence: TGTGCCTCTCGGACAGGGGGCACAGATACGCAGTATTTT. It yields the protein CASRTGGTDTQYF. V usage is TRBV27 and J usage is TRBJ2-3; 9 bases are a match to TRBD1. Germline values: CDR1 MNHEY, CDR2 SMNVEV (reference sequence). The CDR3 extends over 13 amino acids. Losses at the gene ends were 11 bases for V and 1 base for J; bases not matched to a gene: 4.